Described below is a single TCR beta chain sequence and its context. With 8 bases removed from V and 7 bases from J, the gap between germline ends came to 17 bases. The CDR3 covers 13 residues. The data derive from a study of blood T cells in healthy people across ages. Ranging in age from about 6 to 90, the donors were healthy Caucasian individuals from Russia. PBMCs numbering at least 6 million were isolated per sample. A second about 7 to 11 cycle PCR used barcoded and J-beta primers. The template-switch adaptor, which had 12 random nucleotides, put a tag on each cDNA molecule. In TCRdb, the 5' RACE reads were re-called with MiXCR into one record per CDR3 protein. There are about 1,500,000 distinct CDR3 sequences in the sample; about 28% occur only once, and more than 6% lies in the top ten.

The V and J genes are TRBV12-3 or TRBV12-4 and TRBJ2-5; D possibly matches TRBD1 or TRBD2 (6 bases each). The receptor was isolated from a woman younger than 45 in good health. Sequencing used blood. The DNA for the CDR3 is TGTGCCAGCGTCCACGGGGGCCGGGGGACCCAGTACTTC. This sequence encodes CASVHGGRGTQYF.